This note documents a single T cell receptor beta chain sequence. Sequenced by immunoSEQ multiplex PCR; TCRdb stores in-frame clones only, minus some. This table has approximately 500,000 clones, almost 97% appearing once. This sample stems from a study of shared clonotypes between healthy human individuals. Sequenced: naive CD4+ T cells sorted from blood. Regarding subset: CD45RA+ positively selected. This clonotype originated in a woman aged 25 to 39 in good health.

CDR3 coding DNA: TGTGCCAGCAGCAAGGGACTAGCGGGAGTAAACTACGAGCAGTACTTC. Its translation: CASSKGLAGVNYEQYF. This rearrangement joins TRBV21-1 to TRBJ2-7; TRBD2 is the table's D call, not checked against the DNA. TRBV21-1 is termed a pseudogene. This CDR3 has 16 residues.